This TCR beta chain was documented in a study of metastatic and nonmetastatic thyroid tumors. Whole-study context: Samples came from malignant and benign thyroid patients, and repertoires were compared across blood and tumor or nodule tissue.

Sample share makes this clone medium-sized (0.01 to 0.1%). The CDR3 has 15 amino acids. Germline V gene lookup returns CDR1 MNHEY and CDR2 SVGAGI. V trimming: 0 bases; J trimming: 2 bases; junction bases outside the gene matches: 3. Thyroid surgery took place with no prior treatment in any patient. Authors' processing steps: Built for papillary thyroid cancer, a distant-metastasis classifier drew on CDR3 differences across clinicopathological groups. TCRdb redid the clone calls on the PCR reads using MiXCR. The authors' filters were not applied to this entry. The table includes approximately 28,000 clones, around 15% detected once.

The sample was blood. This rearrangement joins TRBV6-5 to TRBJ2-7; 8 bases line up with TRBD1. This sequence was found in a male donor with papillary thyroid cancer or a benign thyroid nodule (not recorded which). Some clones in this sample may be carry-over from other donors' samples. The DNA for the CDR3 is TGTGCCAGCAGTTACTCGACAGGGGCGACCTACGAGCAGTACTTC. This gives the protein CASSYSTGATYEQYF.